Below, 28 T cell receptor beta chains from the same sample are listed, as sequenced in a study of T cell responses to AZD1222 COVID-19 vaccine. Repertoires were generated with immunoSEQ multiplex PCR, while TCRdb's copy carries only in-frame clones and drops some. This table has roughly 150,000 clones, around nine tenths appearing once. This material consisted of peripheral blood, taken on day 0 of AZD1222 vaccination. The receptor source for this set is an adult in good health.

The rearrangement links TRBV27 to TRBJ1-1; D is uncertain. V was trimmed by 2 bases and J by 1 base, leaving 8 bases between them. The CDR3 runs to 14 residues. The germline V gene has CDR1 MNHEY and CDR2 SMNVEV (reference sequence). CDR3 nucleotides: TGTGCCAGCAGTTTACTTGAGGGGAACACTGAAGCTTTCTTT. Translation: CASSLLEGNTEAFF.

The rearrangement uses TRBV5-4 and TRBJ2-2; TRBD2 aligns across 7 bases. Germline values: CDR1 SGHNT, CDR2 YYREEE (reference sequence). V was clipped by 4 bases and J by 5 bases; unmatched bases: 8. The CDR3 contains 15 residues. CDR3 sequence (DNA): TGTGCCAGCAGCCACCGCGGGAGAGGTACCGGGGAGCTGTTTTTT. Translated, it gives CASSHRGRGTGELFF.

The rearrangement links TRBV2 to TRBJ1-2; maybe TRBD1 (6 bases). The CDR3 length is 14 residues. Germline V gives CDR1 SNHLY, CDR2 FYNNEI. Trimming took 4 bases from V and 4 from J, leaving 13 bases between them. The CDR3 bases are TGTGCCAGCAGTGGACAGGAGAGTTCCTATGGCTACACCTTC. The encoded protein is CASSGQESSYGYTF.

V gene TRBV15 combines with J gene TRBJ1-5; D may be TRBD1 (6 bases). V lost 1 base and J lost 3, with 13 bases in between. This CDR3 comprises 16 residues. Germline V gene sequence: CDR1 LNHNV, CDR2 YYDKDF (reference sequence). The CDR3, as DNA: TGTGCCACCAGCAGAGGCGATCAGGGGAACAATCAGCCCCAGCATTTT. Translating gives CATSRGDQGNNQPQHF.

This rearrangement joins TRBV5-1 to TRBJ2-1; 7 bases are shared with TRBD2. CDR3 length: 16 residues. Germline V CDR1 and CDR2: SGHRS, YFSETQ. V dropped 6 bases and J dropped 0; count of bases not matched to a gene: 9. The CDR3 nucleotides read TGCGCCAGCACCTCAACGGGGGGATTCTCCTACAATGAGCAGTTCTTC. Translation gives CASTSTGGFSYNEQFF.

The chain links TRBV6-4 to TRBJ2-1; 11 positions match TRBD2. CDR1 and CDR2 from the germline V gene are MRHNA and SNTAGT. The CDR3 contains 15 residues. V dropped 0 bases and J dropped 6; count of bases not matched to a gene: 1. The chain's CDR3 is CASSDSSGGANEQFF. CDR3 sequence (DNA): TGTGCCAGCAGTGACTCTAGCGGGGGGGCCAATGAGCAGTTCTTC.

The rearrangement links TRBV7-6 to TRBJ1-3; TRBD1 matches at 7 bases. Germline V gives CDR1 SGHVS, CDR2 FNYEAQ. This CDR3 has 18 amino acids. V lost 0 bases, J lost 0 bases, and 8 bases stayed unmatched. Written as DNA, the CDR3 is TGTGCCAGCAGCTTAGCCCGACAGGGCAGAACCTCTGGAAACACCATATATTTT. Its protein is CASSLARQGRTSGNTIYF.

The chain couples TRBV10-2 to TRBJ1-2; tentatively, D is TRBD1 (6 bases). The V and J ends lost 5 bases and 8 bases respectively, with 12 bases between them. CDR1 is WSHSY and CDR2 is SAAADI in the germline V gene. The CDR3 sequence is 12 residues long. The CDR3 spells CASSPGAQGYTF. For the CDR3, the DNA is TGCGCCAGCAGTCCAGGGGCGCAGGGCTACACCTTC.

The table lists this clone with a count of one. The CDR3 here is CASSLARGASLSSYEQYF. The CDR3 nucleotides are TGTGCCAGCAGCTTGGCCAGAGGGGCTTCCTTAAGCTCCTACGAGCAGTACTTC. The rearrangement uses TRBV5-8 and TRBJ2-7; D is perhaps TRBD1 or TRBD2 (5 bases each). CDR3 length: 18 residues. Between the trimmed V and J ends, which lost 0 bases and 0 bases, there was a span of 19 bases. Germline V CDR1 and CDR2: SGHTS, YDEGEE. Together with reference TRBV5-8 and TRBJ2-7, the CDR3 gives the full variable domain: EAGVTQSPTHLIKTRGQQATLRCSPISGHTSVYWYQQALGLGLQFLLWYDEGEERNRGNFPPRFSGRQFPNYSSELNVNALELEDSALYLCASSLARGASLSSYEQYFGPGTRLTVT.

This chain connects TRBV5-4 to TRBJ2-2, with D possibly matching TRBD1 (7 bases). With 0 bases removed from V and 0 bases from J, the gap between germline ends came to 12 bases. The germline gives CDR1 SGHNT, CDR2 YYREEE (reference sequence). The CDR3 is made up of 17 amino acids. This CDR3 is CASSLDPGGTNTGELFF. The CDR3 region has the DNA TGTGCCAGCAGCTTGGACCCAGGGGGGACGAACACCGGGGAGCTGTTTTTT.

The rearrangement links TRBV6-5 to TRBJ1-3; D possibly corresponds to TRBD1 (5 bases). Germline V gene lookup returns CDR1 MNHEY and CDR2 SVGAGI. With 7 bases removed from V and 0 bases from J, the gap between germline ends came to 13 bases. The CDR3 loop spans 15 amino acids. The chain's CDR3 is CASTRDSRSGNTIYF. Written as DNA, the CDR3 is TGTGCCAGCACCCGGGACTCTCGCTCTGGAAACACCATATATTTT.

The rearrangement uses TRBV27 and TRBJ2-4; TRBD1 might be the D (5 bases). V lost 9 bases, J lost 1 base, and 16 bases lay in between. The CDR3 contains 15 residues. Germline V CDR1 and CDR2: MNHEY, SMNVEV (reference sequence). CDR3 DNA sequence: TGTGCCAGTTATCCAGGGATGGGGGCCAAAAACATTCAGTACTTC. It encodes CASYPGMGAKNIQYF.

The chain links TRBV7-8 to TRBJ1-6; TRBD1 matches 8 bases. Germline trimming cut 5 bases from V and 7 bases from J; bases unmatched to any gene: 10. Germline CDR1 SGHVS, CDR2 FQNEAQ. This CDR3 region has 16 residues. CDR3 in amino acids: CASSRNTGQENSPLHF. The CDR3, as DNA: TGTGCCAGCAGCCGGAATACGGGACAGGAGAATTCACCCCTCCACTTT.

The rearrangement joins TRBV7-9 to TRBJ1-4; 7 nucleotides agree with TRBD1. J lost 6 bases, V lost 7 bases, and 8 bases had no gene match. Germline V gene data show CDR1 as SEHNR and CDR2 as FQNEAQ (reference sequence). The CDR3 extends over 14 amino acids. CDR3 nucleotides: TGTGCCAGCACCTCCGGGACAGCGGATGAAAAACTGTTTTTT. Amino acid sequence: CASTSGTADEKLFF.

This chain links TRBV3-1 (or the pseudogene TRBV3-2) with TRBJ1-1, with 7 bases that match TRBD1. Per germline, CDR1 LGHDT and CDR2 YNNKEL (reference sequence). The trim removed 0 bases at V and 11 bases at J, leaving 12 bases unmatched. CDR3 length: 15 amino acids. For the CDR3, the DNA is TGTGCCAGCAGCCAAGATAGGAGACAGGGACTGGGGGCTTTCTTT. Amino acid sequence: CASSQDRRQGLGAFF.

The chain employs TRBV27 and TRBJ1-6; 9 nucleotides line up with TRBD1. V shed 6 bases and J 10 bases; nucleotides not matched to a gene: 10. The length of the CDR3 is 15 residues. CDR1 and CDR2 from the germline V gene are MNHEY and SMNVEV (reference sequence). The CDR3: CASRRARTGDSPLHF. The CDR3 coding sequence is TGTGCCAGCAGGAGGGCGAGGACAGGGGACTCACCCCTCCACTTT.

The chain recombines TRBV5-5 with TRBJ2-4, with D unresolved. The V gene's germline CDR1 is SGHKS and CDR2 YYEKEE (reference sequence). The CDR3 has 14 amino acids. The ends were cut back, 2 bases at V and 0 bases at J, with 6 bases in the middle. This chain's CDR3 is CASSLLLAKNIQYF. The CDR3 region has the DNA TGTGCCAGCAGCTTATTACTAGCCAAAAACATTCAGTACTTC.

The CDR3 DNA sequence: TGTGCCTGGAGTGTTTCAGGGCGAGGCAATCAGCCCCAGCATTTT. Translating gives CAWSVSGRGNQPQHF. J is TRBJ1-5 and V is TRBV30; a weak D match, TRBD1 (5 bases). Germline loops: CDR1 GTSNPN, CDR2 SVGIG (reference sequence). The V and J ends lost 0 bases and 2 bases respectively, with 11 bases between them. The CDR3 runs 15 residues.

The chain uses TRBV6-1 and TRBJ1-5; weak D call: TRBD1 (5 bases). The CDR3 has 11 residues. In germline, CDR1 is MNHNS, CDR2 SASEGT. The V gene lost 2 bases and the J gene lost 13 bases, with 9 bases spanning the gap. CDR3 sequence: CASSENRGQHF. The DNA for the CDR3 is TGTGCCAGCAGTGAAAATCGGGGGCAGCATTTT.

V and J are TRBV5-1 and TRBJ2-7; D perhaps matches TRBD1 (5 bases). V was shortened by 4 bases and J by 8 bases, with 16 bases between the two germline ends. Germline CDR1 is SGHRS and CDR2 is YFSETQ. CDR3 length: 13 amino acids. In DNA form, the CDR3 reads TGCGCCAGCAGCCCGGATGCAGGGAAGAAGCAGTACTTC. Its protein product is CASSPDAGKKQYF.

V is TRBV5-4 and J is TRBJ2-2, with D hard to call. This CDR3 is 14 amino acids long. The germline V and J ends were trimmed by 2 bases and 4 bases, with 9 bases remaining between them. Looked up from germline, CDR1 is SGHNT and CDR2 is YYREEE (reference sequence). CDR3 coding DNA: TGTGCCAGCAGCTTCGGACCCGGCACCGGGGAGCTGTTTTTT. This codes for CASSFGPGTGELFF. Drawing the rest from reference TRBV5-4 and TRBJ2-2, the complete variable domain is ETGVTQSPTHLIKTRGQQVTLRCSSQSGHNTVSWYQQALGQGPQFIFQYYREEENGRGNFPPRFSGLQFPNYSSELNVNALELDDSALYLCASSFGPGTGELFFGEGSRLTVL.

This chain connects TRBV9 to TRBJ1-4; D remains unclear. CDR1 and CDR2 (germline): SGDLS, YYNGEE. V lost 4 bases and J 9 bases, leaving 13 bases between the germline ends. The CDR3 runs to 13 residues. The CDR3 region has the DNA TGTGCCAGCAGCCCTCGGAGCAATCAAAAACTGTTTTTT. This sequence encodes CASSPRSNQKLFF.

The V gene is TRBV30, the J gene TRBJ2-7; possibly TRBD1 or TRBD2 for D (6 bases each). The CDR3 contains 11 residues. V lost 1 base to trimming and J lost 12 bases, with 13 bases between them. CDR1 is GTSNPN and CDR2 is SVGIG in the germline V gene (reference sequence). The CDR3 DNA is TGTGCCTGGAGTGAAGGGGGGAACTTGTACTTC. This codes for CAWSEGGNLYF.

The J gene is TRBJ1-6, the V gene TRBV14, with D uncertain. In germline, CDR1 is SGHDN, CDR2 FVKESK. Trimming left V 3 bases short and J 4 bases short, with 7 bases between. The CDR3 extends over 14 amino acids. The CDR3, as DNA: TGTGCCAGCAGCCAGTCCAGTTATAATTCACCCCTCCACTTT. This sequence encodes CASSQSSYNSPLHF. The full variable domain, completed using reference TRBV14 and TRBJ1-6, is EAGVTQFPSHSVIEKGQTVTLRCDPISGHDNLYWYRRVMGKEIKFLLHFVKESKQDESGMPNNRFLAERTGGTYSTLKVQPAELEDSGVYFCASSQSSYNSPLHFGNGTRLTVT.

The rearrangement uses TRBV4-2 and TRBJ2-7; 10 positions match TRBD2. Germline trimming cut 2 bases from V and 7 bases from J; bases unmatched to any gene: 8. Germline V CDR1 and CDR2: LGHNA, YNFKEQ. The CDR3 is 15 residues long. In DNA, the CDR3 is TGTGCCAGCAGCCAAATAGCGGGGGGAACTGAAGAGCAGTACTTC. Translating it yields CASSQIAGGTEEQYF.

This sequence joins TRBV6-5 and TRBJ1-1; D remains unclear. The CDR3 length is 14 residues. Trimming removed 0 bases at V and 0 bases at J, with 5 bases between. The germline V gene encodes CDR1 MNHEY and CDR2 SVGAGI. The CDR3 here is CASSYSSVNTEAFF. The DNA for the CDR3 is TGTGCCAGCAGTTACTCGTCGGTGAACACTGAAGCTTTCTTT.

The chain joins TRBV27 to TRBJ2-5, with 7 nucleotides matching TRBD1. Unmatched junction bases numbered 5, after V lost 6 bases and J lost 4 bases. CDR3 size: 13 residues. Germline V gives CDR1 MNHEY, CDR2 SMNVEV (reference sequence). In DNA, the CDR3 is TGTGCCAGCAGCACACGACAGGGAGAGACCCAGTACTTC. It translates to CASSTRQGETQYF.

This chain uses TRBV11-2 with TRBJ1-6; 7 nucleotides agree with TRBD1. The ends lost 7 bases at V and 2 bases at J; junction bases unmatched: 5. The CDR3 spans 15 residues. Looked up from germline, CDR1 is SGHAT and CDR2 is FQNNGV. Here the CDR3 reads CASTPGTAYNSPLHF. CDR3 DNA sequence: TGTGCCAGCACCCCGGGGACAGCCTATAATTCACCCCTCCACTTT.